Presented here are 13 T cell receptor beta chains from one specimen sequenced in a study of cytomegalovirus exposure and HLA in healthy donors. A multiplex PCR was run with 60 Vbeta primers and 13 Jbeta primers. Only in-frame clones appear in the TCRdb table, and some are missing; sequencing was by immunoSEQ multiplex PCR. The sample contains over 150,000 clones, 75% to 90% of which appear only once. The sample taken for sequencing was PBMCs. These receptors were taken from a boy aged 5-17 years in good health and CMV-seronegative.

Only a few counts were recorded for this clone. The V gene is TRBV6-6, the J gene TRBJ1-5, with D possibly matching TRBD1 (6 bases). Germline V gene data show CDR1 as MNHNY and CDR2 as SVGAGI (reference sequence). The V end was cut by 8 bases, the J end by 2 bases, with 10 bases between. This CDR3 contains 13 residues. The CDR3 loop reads CASDAGGNQPQHF. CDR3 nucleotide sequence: TGTGCCAGCGATGCAGGGGGCAATCAGCCCCAGCATTTT.

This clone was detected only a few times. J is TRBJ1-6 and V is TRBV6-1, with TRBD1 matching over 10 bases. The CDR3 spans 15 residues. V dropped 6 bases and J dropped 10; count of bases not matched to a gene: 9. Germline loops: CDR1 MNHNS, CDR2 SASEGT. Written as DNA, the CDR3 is TGTGCCAGCAGCAAGACCGGGACAGGGGACTCACCCCTCCACTTT. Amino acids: CASSKTGTGDSPLHF.

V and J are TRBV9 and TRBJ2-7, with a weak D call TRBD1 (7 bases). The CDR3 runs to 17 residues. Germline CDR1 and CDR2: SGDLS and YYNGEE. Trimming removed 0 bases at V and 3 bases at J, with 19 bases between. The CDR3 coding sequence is TGTGCCAGCAGCGTAGGAATTACGCGGGACAGTGGCTACGAGCAGTACTTC. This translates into CASSVGITRDSGYEQYF.

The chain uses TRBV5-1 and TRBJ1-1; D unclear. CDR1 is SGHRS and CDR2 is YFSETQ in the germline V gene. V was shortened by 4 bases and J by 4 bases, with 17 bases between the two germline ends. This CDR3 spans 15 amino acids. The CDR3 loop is CASSPGVRGGTEAFF. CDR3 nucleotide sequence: TGCGCCAGCAGCCCCGGGGTTCGGGGAGGCACTGAAGCTTTCTTT.

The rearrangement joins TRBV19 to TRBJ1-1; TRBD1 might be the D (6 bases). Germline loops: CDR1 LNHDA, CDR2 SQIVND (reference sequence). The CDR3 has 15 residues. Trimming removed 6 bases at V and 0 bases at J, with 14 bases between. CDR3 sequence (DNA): TGTGCCAGTAGCCCAGCGGACAGCCTGAACACTGAAGCTTTCTTT. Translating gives CASSPADSLNTEAFF.

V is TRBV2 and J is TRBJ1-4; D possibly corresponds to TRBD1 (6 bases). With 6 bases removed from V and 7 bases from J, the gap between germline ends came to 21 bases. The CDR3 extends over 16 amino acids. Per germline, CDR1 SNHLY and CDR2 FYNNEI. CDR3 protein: CASSPSSQGGGEKLFF. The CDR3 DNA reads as TGTGCCAGCAGCCCATCGTCACAGGGCGGGGGTGAAAAACTGTTTTTT.

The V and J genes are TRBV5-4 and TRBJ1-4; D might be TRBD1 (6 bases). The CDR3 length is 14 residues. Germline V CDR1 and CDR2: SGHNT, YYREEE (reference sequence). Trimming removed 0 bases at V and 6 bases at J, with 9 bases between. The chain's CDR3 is CASSLEQGHEKLFF. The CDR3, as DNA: TGTGCCAGCAGCTTGGAACAGGGCCATGAAAAACTGTTTTTT. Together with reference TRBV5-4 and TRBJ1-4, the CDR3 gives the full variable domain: ETGVTQSPTHLIKTRGQQVTLRCSSQSGHNTVSWYQQALGQGPQFIFQYYREEENGRGNFPPRFSGLQFPNYSSELNVNALELDDSALYLCASSLEQGHEKLFFGSGTQLSVL.

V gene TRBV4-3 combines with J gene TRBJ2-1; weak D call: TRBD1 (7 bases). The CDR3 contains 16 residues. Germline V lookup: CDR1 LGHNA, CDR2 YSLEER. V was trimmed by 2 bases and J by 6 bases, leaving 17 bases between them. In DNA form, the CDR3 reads TGCGCCAGCAGCCAACAAACCAACAGGGGAGGCAATGAGCAGTTCTTC. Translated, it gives CASSQQTNRGGNEQFF.

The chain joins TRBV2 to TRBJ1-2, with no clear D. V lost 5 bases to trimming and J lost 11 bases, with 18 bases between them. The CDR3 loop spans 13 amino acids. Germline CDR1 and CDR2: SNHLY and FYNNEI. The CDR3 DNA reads TGTGCCAGCAGTTTCGGACTCGAGAAGGGTTACACCTTC. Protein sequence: CASSFGLEKGYTF.

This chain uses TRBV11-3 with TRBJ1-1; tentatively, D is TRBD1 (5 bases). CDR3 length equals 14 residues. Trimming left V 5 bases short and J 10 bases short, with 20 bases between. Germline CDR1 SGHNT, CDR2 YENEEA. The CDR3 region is CASSPFPKSGVAFF. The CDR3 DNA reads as TGTGCCAGCAGCCCCTTCCCAAAGTCGGGGGTAGCTTTCTTT.

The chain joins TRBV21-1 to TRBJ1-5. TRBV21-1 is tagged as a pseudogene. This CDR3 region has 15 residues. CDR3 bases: TGTGCCAGCAGCAAAGCGCGGGGGAGAGATCAGCCCCAGCATTTT. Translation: CASSKARGRDQPQHF.

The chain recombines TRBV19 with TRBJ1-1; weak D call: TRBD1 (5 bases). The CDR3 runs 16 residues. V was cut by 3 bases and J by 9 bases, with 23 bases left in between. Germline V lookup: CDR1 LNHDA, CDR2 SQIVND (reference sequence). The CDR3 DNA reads TGTGCCAGTAGTATTACCGCTTGGGGCAGGACCCTGAAAGCTTTCTTT. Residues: CASSITAWGRTLKAFF.

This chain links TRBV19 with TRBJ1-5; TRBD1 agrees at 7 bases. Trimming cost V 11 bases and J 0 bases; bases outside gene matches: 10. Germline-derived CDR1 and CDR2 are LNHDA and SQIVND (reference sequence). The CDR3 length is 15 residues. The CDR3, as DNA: TGTGCCTCTTTACGGACAGGAACTAGCAATCAGCCCCAGCATTTT. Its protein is CASLRTGTSNQPQHF.